Following are 9 T cell receptor beta chains from one sample sequenced in a study of identical twins. A single record per CDR3 protein comes from TCRdb applying MiXCR to the 5' RACE reads. The sample contains more than 1.5 million distinct CDR3 sequences, about 32% of which appear only once. Input material: cord blood. These receptors all come from a newborn girl in good health.

J is TRBJ1-3 and V is TRBV13; 9 bases line up with TRBD1. J was trimmed by 4 bases and V by 5 bases; bases with no gene match: 3. This CDR3 is 14 amino acids long. CDR1 and CDR2 (germline): PRHDT, FYEKMQ (reference sequence). The CDR3 sequence is CASSRTGDGNTIYF. Written as DNA, the CDR3 is TGTGCCAGCAGCCGGACAGGGGACGGAAACACCATATATTTT. Full variable domain (remainder filled in from reference TRBV13 and TRBJ1-3): AAGVIQSPRHLIKEKRETATLKCYPIPRHDTVYWYQQGPGQDPQFLISFYEKMQSDKGSIPDRFSAQQFSDYHSELNMSSLELGDSALYFCASSRTGDGNTIYFGEGSWLTVV.

The chain combines TRBV12-3 or TRBV12-4 with TRBJ2-5, with 9 bases matching TRBD2. The CDR3 has 13 residues. V lost 8 bases and J lost 11; bases outside the gene matches: 12. The CDR3 coding sequence is TGTGCCAGCGGAGCGGGGGGAGTAAATGAGCAGTACTTC. It translates to CASGAGGVNEQYF.

This clonotype was seen a handful of times. J is TRBJ2-3 and V is TRBV6-1; TRBD1 matches 7 bases. CDR1 and CDR2 from the germline V gene are MNHNS and SASEGT. CDR3 length: 13 residues. V shed 7 bases, J shed 5 bases, and the junction held 6 bases outside the gene matches. CDR3 sequence: CASTRTGVDTQYF. The CDR3, as DNA: TGTGCCAGCACACGGACAGGAGTAGATACGCAGTATTTT.

This clonotype was observed a few times. The chain couples TRBV5-1 to TRBJ2-5; 8 bases align to TRBD2. Germline-derived CDR1 and CDR2 are SGHRS and YFSETQ. The CDR3 covers 15 residues. Trimming removed 4 bases from V and 5 bases from J; junction bases left unmatched: 10. The CDR3 region has the DNA TGCGCCAGCAGCCGGCCAGCGGGAGTGGAGGAGACCCAGTACTTC. It codes for CASSRPAGVEETQYF. The entire variable domain, with the rest obtained from reference TRBV5-1 and TRBJ2-5, is as follows: KAGVTQTPRYLIKTRGQQVTLSCSPISGHRSVSWYQQTPGQGLQFLFEYFSETQRNKGNFPGRFSGRQFSNSRSEMNVSTLELGDSALYLCASSRPAGVEETQYFGPGTRLLVL.

This clonotype has a count of ten or more. This sequence joins TRBV29-1 and TRBJ2-7; TRBD1 might be the D (6 bases). V lost 6 bases and J 3 bases, leaving 9 bases between the germline ends. The CDR3 loop spans 11 amino acids. Germline CDR1 SQVTM, CDR2 ANQGSEA. The CDR3 region is CSVLQGYEQYF. CDR3 in DNA: TGCAGCGTACTACAGGGCTACGAGCAGTACTTC.

The table lists this clonotype with a few counts. The genes are TRBV28 and TRBJ2-3, with TRBD2 identical over 7 bases. V was pared by 4 bases and J by 2 bases, with 9 bases of the junction left unmatched. CDR1 is MDHEN and CDR2 is SYDVKM in the germline V gene. This CDR3 region has 16 residues. For the CDR3, the DNA is TGTGCCAGCAGTTCCGGGACTACTAGACTCACAGATACGCAGTATTTT. Amino acid sequence: CASSSGTTRLTDTQYF.

In nucleotides, the CDR3 is TGCAGTGCTAGGAGAGGTTGGTCCGAAAATGAGCAGTACTTC. This encodes CSARRGWSENEQYF. This sequence joins TRBV20-1 and TRBJ2-7; D is undetermined. The CDR3 totals 14 residues. V was trimmed by 3 bases and J by 7 bases, leaving 19 bases between them. CDR1 is DFQATT, CDR2 SNEGSKA, per germline (reference sequence).

The CDR3 loop is CAWSARSGSSGNTIYF. In DNA form, the CDR3 reads TGTGCCTGGAGTGCCCGGTCAGGGAGCTCTGGAAACACCATATATTTT. The V call is TRBV30, the J call TRBJ1-3, with D possibly being TRBD1 (5 bases). Trimming removed 1 base from V and 0 bases from J, with 13 bases in between. Germline assignment: CDR1 GTSNPN and CDR2 SVGIG (reference sequence). The CDR3 extends over 16 amino acids.

V usage is TRBV20-1 and J usage is TRBJ2-4, with a weak D call TRBD2 (5 bases). Germline V gene data show CDR1 as DFQATT and CDR2 as SNEGSKA (reference sequence). Trimming took 0 bases from V and 8 from J, leaving 11 bases between them. There are 13 residues in the CDR3. The CDR3 DNA is TGCAGTGCTAGAGACCTAAACGGGGACATTCAGTACTTC. It specifies CSARDLNGDIQYF.